The 27 T cell receptor beta chains given below trace back to one sample, sequenced in a study of spatial heterogeneity in lung cancer (dated by TCRdb to between 2018 and 2021). The receptor library was made with 5' RACE. TCRdb records NextSeq 500 as the sequencer. TCRdb redid the processing of the public reads, applying fastp at Q25 and MiXCR, and retained in-frame beta chains. A single entry per CDR3 protein holds the most common genes and DNA from its merged rows. Present in this sample are over 50,000 distinct CDR3 sequences, roughly 6.6% of which were seen just once. Under 15% of the sample belongs to the ten largest clones. According to the study, the label for this sample's time point signals: sample taken at primary tumor resection. Sequenced material: PBMCs, taken at surgery. The origin of the receptors is a female donor with early-stage non-small cell lung cancer.

CDR3 in amino acids: CASSPSRAENTGELFF. CDR3 DNA sequence: TGTGCCAGCAGCCCCTCGCGGGCGGAGAACACCGGGGAGCTGTTTTTT. The J gene is TRBJ2-2, the V gene TRBV7-3; TRBD2 might be the D (5 bases). CDR1 SGHTA and CDR2 FQGTGA come from the germline V gene. CDR3 length: 16 amino acids. V lost 5 bases and J lost 1, with 14 bases in between.

In this sample, this clonotype turned up a few times. This rearrangement joins TRBV19 to TRBJ2-3; TRBD2 matches 7 bases. Germline CDR1 LNHDA, CDR2 SQIVND (reference sequence). This CDR3 comprises 16 residues. V shed 9 bases and J 0 bases; nucleotides not matched to a gene: 12. The CDR3 nucleotides read TGTGCCAGCAATCCCCGAGGAGCGGGGAGCACAGATACGCAGTATTTT. Translated: CASNPRGAGSTDTQYF.

V usage is TRBV14 and J usage is TRBJ1-2; D is perhaps TRBD1 (6 bases). The V gene's germline CDR1 is SGHDN and CDR2 FVKESK. Trimming took 4 bases from V and 5 from J, leaving 17 bases between them. The CDR3 consists of 15 residues. CDR3 region: CASSPSRGAQYGYTF. For the CDR3, the DNA is TGTGCCAGCAGCCCTTCGAGGGGGGCGCAATATGGCTACACCTTC.

This clonotype has at least ten counts. This chain uses TRBV18 with TRBJ2-7; TRBD1 matches 12 bases. Trimming took 3 bases from V and 0 from J; bases not matched to a gene: 6. Germline V gene sequence: CDR1 KGHSH, CDR2 LQKENI. This CDR3 has 17 amino acids. CDR3 sequence (DNA): TGTGCCAGCTCACCTACCGGGACAGGGGGCCACTCCTACGAGCAGTACGTC. It yields the protein CASSPTGTGGHSYEQYV.

This clonotype was counted ten times or more. This chain connects TRBV28 to TRBJ1-5, with TRBD1 matching 8 bases. This CDR3 is built from 16 residues. Per germline, CDR1 MDHEN and CDR2 SYDVKM. Trimming removed 6 bases from V and 7 bases from J; junction bases left unmatched: 14. The CDR3 nucleotides are TGTGCCAGCAGCCTCCGGGGGACAGGTTCTCGACAGCCCCAGCATTTT. Its protein is CASSLRGTGSRQPQHF. The full variable domain, its missing parts supplied by reference TRBV28 and TRBJ1-5, is DVKVTQSSRYLVKRTGEKVFLECVQDMDHENMFWYRQDPGLGLRLIYFSYDVKMKEKGDIPEGYSVSREKKERFSLILESASTNQTSMYLCASSLRGTGSRQPQHFGDGTRLSIL.

This clonotype was seen many times. The DNA for the CDR3 is TGCAGTGCTAGTGGACTCCTAGGGGGACTAGTCCACAATGAGCAGTTCTTC. Translating it yields CSASGLLGGLVHNEQFF. J is TRBJ2-1 and V is TRBV20-1, with 8 bases aligning to TRBD2. Trimming took 3 bases from V and 5 from J; bases not matched to a gene: 15. The CDR3 totals 17 residues. Germline V gene sequence: CDR1 DFQATT, CDR2 SNEGSKA (reference sequence).

Ten or more counts support this clonotype. The chain uses TRBV28 and TRBJ2-5; 15 bases are shared with TRBD2. Germline V gene sequence: CDR1 MDHEN, CDR2 SYDVKM. The ends lost 8 bases at V and 5 bases at J; junction bases unmatched: 15. This CDR3 has 18 residues. Written as DNA, the CDR3 is TGTGCCAGCGACCCGGAAGGACTAGCGGGAGGGCCTTTGGAGACCCAGTACTTC. This encodes CASDPEGLAGGPLETQYF.

This clonotype appeared many times. This chain joins TRBV5-4 and TRBJ2-7, with a tentative D call TRBD2 (5 bases). This CDR3 contains 15 residues. Germline values: CDR1 SGHNT, CDR2 YYREEE (reference sequence). V dropped 0 bases and J dropped 0 bases, with 10 bases sitting between them. The DNA for the CDR3 is TGTGCCAGCAGCTTGGAGGCGGGCACCTCCTACGAGCAGTACGTC. Translating gives CASSLEAGTSYEQYV.

This clonotype came up many times. In DNA, the CDR3 is TGTGCCAGAAATACAGGGGTCTCCTACAATGAGCAGTTCTTC. Protein product: CARNTGVSYNEQFF. The rearrangement joins TRBV2 to TRBJ2-1; TRBD1 aligns across 7 bases. The germline V gene encodes CDR1 SNHLY and CDR2 FYNNEI. V lost 9 bases, J lost 0 bases, and 5 bases stayed unmatched. CDR3 length: 14 residues. Variable domain in full (rest from reference TRBV2 and TRBJ2-1): EPEVTQTPSHQVTQMGQEVILRCVPISNHLYFYWYRQILGQKVEFLVSFYNNEISEKSEIFDDQFSVERPDGSNFTLKIRSTKLEDSAMYFCARNTGVSYNEQFFGPGTRLTVL.

In this sample, this clonotype turned up many times. V and J are TRBV20-1 and TRBJ2-3; weak D call: TRBD2 (6 bases). Germline V lookup: CDR1 DFQATT, CDR2 SNEGSKA (reference sequence). This CDR3 contains 13 residues. Trimming left V 5 bases short and J 0 bases short, with 9 bases between. As DNA, the CDR3 is TGCAGTGCTGTAGCGGCTAGCACAGATACGCAGTATTTT. Its protein product is CSAVAASTDTQYF.

The CDR3 region is CASGTKTGESYGYTF. CDR3 DNA: TGTGCTAGTGGTACAAAAACAGGGGAAAGCTATGGCTACACCTTC. The chain couples TRBV12-5 to TRBJ1-2, with TRBD1 matching over 7 bases. The V gene's germline CDR1 is LGHNT and CDR2 FRNRAP. The CDR3 length is 15 residues. V lost 5 bases, J lost 4 bases, and 10 bases stayed unmatched.

This clonotype was observed at least ten times. The V gene is TRBV3-1, the J gene TRBJ1-6; D is perhaps TRBD1 (5 bases). Trimming shortened V by 4 bases and J by 7 bases, and 14 bases separated the two germline ends. The CDR3 is 15 residues long. The germline gives CDR1 LGHDT, CDR2 YNNKEL (reference sequence). CDR3 DNA sequence: TGTGCCAGCAGCCCATCGGGACGGTCGAATTCACCCCTCCACTTT. This gives the protein CASSPSGRSNSPLHF.

This clonotype came up many times. This CDR3 reads CASSLEAAANTEAFF. CDR3 bases: TGCGCCAGCAGCTTGGAGGCAGCCGCCAACACTGAAGCTTTCTTT. The rearrangement uses TRBV5-1 and TRBJ1-1; no reliable D call. The germline V gene has CDR1 SGHRS and CDR2 YFSETQ. There are 15 residues in the CDR3. The V and J ends lost 0 bases and 2 bases respectively, with 11 bases between them.

The V gene is TRBV7-2, the J gene TRBJ2-2; TRBD1 is a possible D gene (5 bases). Trimming cost V 2 bases and J 0 bases, with 13 bases left between them. The CDR3 sequence is 17 residues long. Germline V gene sequence: CDR1 SGHTA, CDR2 FQGNSA. The CDR3 is CASSLQAPRANTGELFF. The CDR3 region has the DNA TGTGCCAGCAGCTTACAGGCCCCCAGGGCGAACACCGGGGAGCTGTTTTTT.

The V gene is TRBV15, the J gene TRBJ1-3, with D unclear. Germline CDR1 reads LNHNV; CDR2 reads YYDKDF (reference sequence). V lost 0 bases and J lost 2, with 8 bases in between. This CDR3 is 15 amino acids long. CDR3 sequence: CATSRDSPPGNTIYF. The CDR3 DNA is TGTGCCACCAGCAGAGATTCGCCGCCTGGAAACACCATATATTTT.

This clonotype occurred many times. This rearrangement joins TRBV6-6 to TRBJ2-7; TRBD1 is a possible D gene (5 bases). The V gene lost 7 bases and the J gene lost 1 base, with 14 bases spanning the gap. Germline CDR1 reads MNHNY; CDR2 reads SVGAGI (reference sequence). The CDR3 is 14 residues long. The CDR3 here is CASISRVGSYEQYV. In nucleotides, the CDR3 is TGTGCCAGCATCTCCAGGGTGGGTTCCTACGAGCAGTACGTC.

Many counts were recorded for this clonotype. V is TRBV20-1 and J is TRBJ2-7; D gene uncertain. The CDR3 is made up of 13 amino acids. Germline V gives CDR1 DFQATT, CDR2 SNEGSKA (reference sequence). V was shortened by 0 bases and J by 1 base, with 7 bases between the two germline ends. The CDR3 loop reads CSARDPRSYEQYV. The CDR3 coding sequence is TGCAGTGCTAGAGATCCCAGATCCTACGAGCAGTACGTC.

The sample holds many counts of this clonotype. The chain joins TRBV28 to TRBJ1-1; 10 positions match TRBD1. The V gene's germline CDR1 is MDHEN and CDR2 SYDVKM. With 5 bases clipped from V and 6 bases from J, the junction kept 9 bases outside the gene matches. CDR3 length: 15 amino acids. This CDR3 reads CASSTPGQGRAEAFF. Here the CDR3 DNA reads TGTGCCAGCAGTACCCCGGGACAGGGGCGCGCTGAAGCTTTCTTT. Variable domain in full (rest from reference TRBV28 and TRBJ1-1): DVKVTQSSRYLVKRTGEKVFLECVQDMDHENMFWYRQDPGLGLRLIYFSYDVKMKEKGDIPEGYSVSREKKERFSLILESASTNQTSMYLCASSTPGQGRAEAFFGQGTRLTVV.

Ten or more counts support this clonotype. This chain connects TRBV29-1 to TRBJ1-1, with TRBD1 as a possible D gene (6 bases). Trimming stripped 2 bases from V and 5 bases from J, with 15 bases between. In germline, CDR1 is SQVTM, CDR2 ANQGSEA. CDR3 size: 14 residues. This CDR3 reads CSVERYRAQTEAFF. The CDR3 DNA is TGCAGCGTTGAAAGATACAGGGCTCAAACTGAAGCTTTCTTT.

In its sample, this clonotype was seen once. A read error is possible here, since a much larger clone lies one base away. The chain joins TRBV9 to TRBJ1-6; no reliable D call. Per the germline V gene, CDR1 is SGDLS and CDR2 is YYNGEE. CDR3 length: 17 amino acids. CDR3 DNA sequence: TGTGCCAGCAGCGTAAGACCACAGAGCTCCAATAATTCACCCCTCCACTTT. Its protein is CASSVRPQSSNNSPLHF.

This clonotype was counted ten times or more. The V call is TRBV5-1, the J call TRBJ1-1; D may be TRBD1 (6 bases). CDR1 and CDR2 from the germline V gene are SGHRS and YFSETQ. This CDR3 region has 15 residues. Trimming cost V 1 base and J 1 base, with 11 bases left between them. DNA for the CDR3: TGCGCCAGCAGCTTGACGGGGGCAACGAACACTGAAGCTTTCTTT. Protein product: CASSLTGATNTEAFF.

This clonotype has ten or more counts. V is TRBV2 and J is TRBJ1-2; D perhaps matches TRBD1 (6 bases). The germline gives CDR1 SNHLY, CDR2 FYNNEI. The CDR3 extends over 13 amino acids. V lost 10 bases, J lost 4 bases, and 16 bases lay in between. The CDR3: CATYRQDTYGYTF. The CDR3 region has the DNA TGTGCCACCTATAGACAGGACACCTATGGCTACACCTTC.

The CDR3 nucleotides are TGTGCCAGCAGCCTCCACCCCATACAGGGGGCAACCTACGAGCAGTACTTC. Translation: CASSLHPIQGATYEQYF. The rearrangement links TRBV14 to TRBJ2-7; TRBD1 matches at 9 bases. Trimming removed 4 bases from V and 2 bases from J; junction bases left unmatched: 12. The CDR3 runs to 17 residues. Looked up from germline, CDR1 is SGHDN and CDR2 is FVKESK.

The rearrangement uses TRBV6-5 and TRBJ1-1; D might be TRBD1 (5 bases). This CDR3 has 14 residues. Trimming took off 5 bases at V and 4 bases at J, with 14 bases between the two ends. CDR1 and CDR2 (germline): MNHEY, SVGAGI. The CDR3: CASSLRWQGTEAFF. CDR3 bases: TGTGCCAGCAGTCTCCGGTGGCAGGGCACTGAAGCTTTCTTT.

This clonotype appeared a few times. Here the CDR3 reads CASSQEPLTNTEAFF. Written as DNA, the CDR3 is TGTGCCAGCAGCCAAGAACCCTTGACGAACACTGAAGCTTTCTTT. The chain uses TRBV4-2 and TRBJ1-1; D gene ambiguous. Trimming cost V 0 bases and J 1 base, with 9 bases left between them. The CDR3 runs 15 residues. Germline values: CDR1 LGHNA, CDR2 YNFKEQ.

This clonotype was counted many times. The V call is TRBV20-1, the J call TRBJ1-4, with D perhaps TRBD1 (5 bases). The CDR3 runs 12 residues. Deletions cut 3 bases from V and 7 bases from J, with 9 bases between. Looked up from germline, CDR1 is DFQATT and CDR2 is SNEGSKA (reference sequence). CDR3: CSASGGTEKLFF. CDR3 coding DNA: TGCAGTGCTAGTGGGGGGACTGAAAAACTGTTTTTT.

This clonotype was observed many times. The chain has TRBV28 and TRBJ2-7; D unresolved. The length of the CDR3 is 12 residues. Trimming shortened V by 7 bases and J by 1 base, and 8 bases separated the two germline ends. Germline loops: CDR1 MDHEN, CDR2 SYDVKM. The CDR3 bases are TGTGCCAGCAATTCCGCTTCCTACGAGCAGTACTTC. It specifies CASNSASYEQYF.